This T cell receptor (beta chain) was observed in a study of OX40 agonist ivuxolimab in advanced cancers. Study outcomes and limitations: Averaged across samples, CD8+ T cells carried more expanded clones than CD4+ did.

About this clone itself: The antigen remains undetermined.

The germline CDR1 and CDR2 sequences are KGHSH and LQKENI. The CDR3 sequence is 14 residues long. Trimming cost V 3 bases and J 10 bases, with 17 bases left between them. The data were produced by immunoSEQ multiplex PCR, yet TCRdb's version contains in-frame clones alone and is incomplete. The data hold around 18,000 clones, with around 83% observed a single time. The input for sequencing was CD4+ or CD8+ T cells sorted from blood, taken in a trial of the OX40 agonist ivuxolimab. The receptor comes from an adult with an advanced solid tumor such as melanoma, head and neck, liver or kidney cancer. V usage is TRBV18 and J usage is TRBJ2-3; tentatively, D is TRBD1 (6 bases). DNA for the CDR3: TGTGCCAGCTCACCGGGGGCTCCGCAGGCTGCGCAGTATTTT. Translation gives CASSPGAPQAAQYF.